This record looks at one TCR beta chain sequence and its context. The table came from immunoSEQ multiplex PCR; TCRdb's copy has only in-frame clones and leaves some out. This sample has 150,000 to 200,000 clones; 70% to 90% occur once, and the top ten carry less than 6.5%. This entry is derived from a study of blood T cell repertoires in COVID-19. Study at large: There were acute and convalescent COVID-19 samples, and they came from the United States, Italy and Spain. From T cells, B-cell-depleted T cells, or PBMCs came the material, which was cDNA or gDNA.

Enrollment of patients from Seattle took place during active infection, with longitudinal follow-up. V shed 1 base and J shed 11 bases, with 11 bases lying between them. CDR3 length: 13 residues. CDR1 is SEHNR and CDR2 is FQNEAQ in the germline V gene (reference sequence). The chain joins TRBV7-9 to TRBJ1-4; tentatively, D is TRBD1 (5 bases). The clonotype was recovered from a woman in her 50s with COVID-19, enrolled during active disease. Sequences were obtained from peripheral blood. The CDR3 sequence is CASSLGRDSKLFF. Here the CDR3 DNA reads TGTGCCAGCAGCTTAGGCCGGGACTCCAAACTGTTTTTT. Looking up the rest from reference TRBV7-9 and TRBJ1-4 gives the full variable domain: DTGVSQNPRHKITKRGQNVTFRCDPISEHNRLYWYRQTLGQGPEFLTYFQNEAQLEKSRLLSDRFSAERPKGSFSTLEIQRTEQGDSAMYLCASSLGRDSKLFFGSGTQLSVL.